The 26 T cell receptor beta chains below all came from one sample that was sequenced in a study of cytomegalovirus exposure and HLA in healthy donors. PCR was performed using 60 Vbeta and 13 Jbeta primers. The method was immunoSEQ multiplex PCR; TCRdb's version includes in-frame clones alone and lacks a portion of them. This table holds about 180,000 clones, 70% to 80% found once. The sequenced sample consisted of PBMCs. The receptors originated from a man between 18 and 35 years old in good health and CMV-seronegative.

This chain links TRBV6-5 with TRBJ1-1; unclear D gene. There are 14 residues in the CDR3. Germline-derived CDR1 and CDR2 are MNHEY and SVGAGI. Deletions cut 7 bases from V and 5 bases from J, with 17 bases between. This CDR3 is CASTPRGVRTEAFF. In DNA, the CDR3 is TGTGCCAGCACTCCGCGCGGGGTTCGGACTGAAGCTTTCTTT.

V usage is TRBV5-6 and J usage is TRBJ2-5, with a tentative D call TRBD2 (5 bases). Germline V CDR1 and CDR2: SGHDT, YYEEEE. The germline V and J ends were trimmed by 0 bases and 1 base, with 16 bases remaining between them. The CDR3 has 17 amino acids. For the CDR3, the DNA is TGTGCCAGCAGCTTGGGGCCGGCTAGCCGCCGCCAAGAGACCCAGTACTTC. This encodes CASSLGPASRRQETQYF.

This rearrangement joins TRBV6-5 to TRBJ2-7, with TRBD1 matching 11 bases. Trimming at V came to 0 bases and at J to 5 bases, leaving 3 bases not matched to a gene. CDR3 length: 15 residues. Per the germline V gene, CDR1 is MNHEY and CDR2 is SVGAGI. The CDR3 region is CASSYSGDRGDEQYF. The DNA of the CDR3 is TGTGCCAGCAGTTACTCGGGGGACAGGGGGGACGAGCAGTACTTC.

The CDR3 DNA is TGTGCCAGCAGCGTAAGGGCTGGGGACAATTCCTACGAGCAGTACTTC. As protein: CASSVRAGDNSYEQYF. The chain recombines TRBV9 with TRBJ2-7; D might be TRBD1 (6 bases). V was shortened by 1 base and J by 1 base, with 15 bases between the two germline ends. Germline V lookup: CDR1 SGDLS, CDR2 YYNGEE. The CDR3 sequence is 16 residues long. The whole variable domain, remainder taken from reference TRBV9 and TRBJ2-7, is DSGVTQTPKHLITATGQRVTLRCSPRSGDLSVYWYQQSLDQGLQFLIQYYNGEERAKGNILERFSAQQFPDLHSELNLSSLELGDSALYFCASSVRAGDNSYEQYFGPGTRLTVT.

Remarks on this clone: The same CDR3 is also encoded by other DNA sequences in this sample. The rearrangement uses TRBV9 and TRBJ2-2, with 7 bases matching TRBD1. Germline V gene sequence: CDR1 SGDLS, CDR2 YYNGEE. V shed 0 bases, J shed 4 bases, and the junction held 3 bases outside the gene matches. CDR3 length: 15 amino acids. The CDR3 nucleotides are TGTGCCAGCAGCGTAGGGGACAGCCGCACCGGGGAGCTGTTTTTT. Residues: CASSVGDSRTGELFF. Using reference TRBV9 and TRBJ2-2 for the parts outside the CDR3, the full variable domain is DSGVTQTPKHLITATGQRVTLRCSPRSGDLSVYWYQQSLDQGLQFLIQYYNGEERAKGNILERFSAQQFPDLHSELNLSSLELGDSALYFCASSVGDSRTGELFFGEGSRLTVL.

This chain joins TRBV29-1 and TRBJ2-1; D possibly corresponds to TRBD2 (5 bases). The CDR3 totals 12 residues. The germline gives CDR1 SQVTM, CDR2 ANQGSEA. V was trimmed by 6 bases and J by 5 bases, leaving 11 bases between them. CDR3 in amino acids: CSVGIHNNEQFF. The CDR3 nucleotides read TGCAGCGTCGGGATACACAACAATGAGCAGTTCTTC.

The genes are TRBV5-1 and TRBJ1-1; TRBD1 is a possible D gene (5 bases). V was clipped by 4 bases and J by 2 bases, with 15 bases between them. Per germline, CDR1 SGHRS and CDR2 YFSETQ. The CDR3 length is 15 residues. CDR3 sequence reads: CASSVTVTVNTEAFF. The CDR3 nucleotides read TGCGCCAGCAGCGTGACAGTAACCGTAAACACTGAAGCTTTCTTT.

This clone was recorded only once. V is TRBV18 and J is TRBJ2-2; D remains ambiguous. The CDR3 is 15 amino acids. CDR1 and CDR2 from the germline V gene are KGHSH and LQKENI. The V gene lost 3 bases and the J gene lost 3 bases, with 11 bases spanning the gap. The CDR3 DNA follows: TGTGCCAGCTCACCGCTTACTGCGGACACCGGGGAGCTGTTTTTT. Protein sequence: CASSPLTADTGELFF.

This clone was detected only a few times. V usage is TRBV7-2 and J usage is TRBJ1-4; possibly TRBD1 for D (6 bases). The V gene's germline CDR1 is SGHTA and CDR2 FQGNSA. V lost 3 bases to trimming and J lost 11 bases, with 19 bases between them. The CDR3 is 15 residues long. The chain's CDR3 is CASSLGAGGGGKLFF. DNA for the CDR3: TGTGCCAGCAGCTTGGGGGCTGGGGGGGGTGGGAAACTGTTTTTT.

The chain has TRBV2 and TRBJ2-7; 9 bases map to TRBD2. The CDR3 contains 16 residues. Trimming took 6 bases from V and 2 from J; bases not matched to a gene: 11. Germline V CDR1 and CDR2: SNHLY, FYNNEI. This CDR3 reads CASSDSPSGVTYEQYF. The CDR3 nucleotides read TGTGCCAGCAGCGACTCTCCTAGCGGGGTAACCTACGAGCAGTACTTC.

The chain links TRBV13 to TRBJ2-1, with D possibly being TRBD1 (6 bases). CDR3 length equals 15 residues. CDR1 is PRHDT, CDR2 FYEKMQ, per germline (reference sequence). Trimming pared 9 bases from V and 0 bases from J, leaving 15 bases between. CDR3 residues: CASCLQGSSYNEQFF. The CDR3 DNA sequence: TGTGCCAGTTGCCTTCAGGGGAGCTCCTACAATGAGCAGTTCTTC.

In this sample, this clone turned up once. The chain uses TRBV5-4 and TRBJ1-2, with 7 bases that match TRBD1. Germline V CDR1 and CDR2: SGHNT, YYREEE (reference sequence). The CDR3 runs to 17 residues. V trimming: 4 bases; J trimming: 2 bases; junction bases outside the gene matches: 14. CDR3 loop: CASSPALTGTANYGYTF. The CDR3 nucleotides are TGTGCCAGCAGCCCAGCCCTTACCGGGACAGCGAACTATGGCTACACCTTC.

The V and J genes are TRBV7-2 and TRBJ1-1; D not resolved. The CDR3 covers 15 residues. From germline, CDR1 is SGHTA and CDR2 FQGNSA. With 5 bases removed from V and 0 bases from J, the gap between germline ends came to 13 bases. CDR3 DNA: TGTGCCAGCAGCCTACGTGCGGGGTTGAACACTGAAGCTTTCTTT. It is translated as CASSLRAGLNTEAFF.

The rearrangement uses TRBV7-9 and TRBJ2-2, with 15 bases aligning to TRBD2. J lost 5 bases, V lost 8 bases, and 3 bases had no gene match. The CDR3 is 15 residues long. Per germline, CDR1 SEHNR and CDR2 FQNEAQ (reference sequence). CDR3 amino acids: CASRTSGGVTGELFF. The CDR3 DNA reads TGTGCCAGCCGGACTAGCGGGGGGGTTACCGGGGAGCTGTTTTTT.

This clone was observed a single time. The chain's CDR3 is CASRHRDRGGNQPQHF. CDR3 nucleotide sequence: TGTGCCAGCAGACACCGGGACAGGGGTGGCAATCAGCCCCAGCATTTT. The chain joins TRBV28 to TRBJ1-5; TRBD1 aligns across 10 bases. V lost 6 bases, J lost 2 bases, and 7 bases stayed unmatched. This CDR3 is 16 amino acids long. Germline assignment: CDR1 MDHEN and CDR2 SYDVKM.

V and J are TRBV27 and TRBJ2-1; 9 nucleotides line up with TRBD1. This CDR3 is 18 amino acids long. CDR1 is MNHEY, CDR2 SMNVEV, per germline (reference sequence). The V segment lost 5 bases and the J segment 1 base; nucleotides outside the gene matches: 12. This chain's CDR3 is CASSLQDRDRVSYNEQFF. The CDR3 region has the DNA TGTGCCAGCAGTCTACAAGACCGGGACAGGGTATCCTACAATGAGCAGTTCTTC.

This sequence joins TRBV2 and TRBJ1-2, with 7 bases aligning to TRBD1. Trimming cost V 3 bases and J 2 bases; bases outside gene matches: 3. CDR1 is SNHLY, CDR2 FYNNEI, per germline. The length of the CDR3 is 14 residues. The CDR3 sequence is CASSEGQPNYGYTF. CDR3 bases: TGTGCCAGCAGTGAGGGACAGCCCAACTATGGCTACACCTTC.

This clone turned up a few times. The chain employs TRBV19 and TRBJ1-5; D ambiguous. Trimming pared 3 bases from V and 1 base from J, leaving 7 bases between. Per the germline V gene, CDR1 is LNHDA and CDR2 is SQIVND (reference sequence). This CDR3 is 14 amino acids long. DNA for the CDR3: TGTGCCAGTAGTATCCACATGAGCAATCAGCCCCAGCATTTT. It is translated as CASSIHMSNQPQHF.

V and J are TRBV4-3 and TRBJ2-3; 11 positions agree with TRBD2. The CDR3 sequence is 17 residues long. Germline lookup yields CDR1 LGHNA and CDR2 YSLEER. With V trimmed by 2 bases and J by 5 bases, 9 bases remained unmatched. CDR3 sequence (DNA): TGCGCCAGCAGCCAACAACTAGCGGGGGCTCTCATAGATACGCAGTATTTT. Translated: CASSQQLAGALIDTQYF.

J is TRBJ1-6 and V is TRBV7-2, with D perhaps matching TRBD1 (5 bases). Germline V CDR1 and CDR2: SGHTA, FQGNSA. This CDR3 spans 18 amino acids. V lost 2 bases, J lost 5 bases, and 19 bases lay in between. CDR3 region: CASSLRSGGSPNNSPLHF. For the CDR3, the DNA is TGTGCCAGCAGCTTAAGATCGGGGGGGAGCCCCAATAATTCACCCCTCCACTTT.

The rearrangement links TRBV4-3 to TRBJ1-2; TRBD1 might be the D (5 bases). V lost 1 base to trimming and J lost 0 bases, with 6 bases between them. The CDR3 sequence is 14 residues long. Per germline, CDR1 LGHNA and CDR2 YSLEER. CDR3 protein: CASSQVDTNYGYTF. The CDR3 bases are TGCGCCAGCAGCCAAGTGGACACTAACTATGGCTACACCTTC.

This clone occurred once. This chain joins TRBV7-9 and TRBJ2-6; D might be TRBD2 (5 bases). There are 17 residues in the CDR3. Germline lookup yields CDR1 SEHNR and CDR2 FQNEAQ (reference sequence). V lost 8 bases and J lost 4, with 21 bases in between. CDR3 coding DNA: TGTGCCAGCTCGGTCCAGGACTCCCTCGTAGGGGCCAACGTCCTGACTTTC. It is translated as CASSVQDSLVGANVLTF.

CDR3 nucleotides: TGTGCCAGCAGCCTCATAGCGGACAAGGGTGAGCAGTACTTC. Translating it yields CASSLIADKGEQYF. The chain carries TRBV4-2 and TRBJ2-5, with D maybe TRBD2 (6 bases). This CDR3 has 14 residues. The V gene's germline CDR1 is LGHNA and CDR2 YNFKEQ. The V gene lost 4 bases and the J gene lost 11 bases, with 20 bases spanning the gap.

The rearrangement joins TRBV5-4 to TRBJ2-7, with D uncertain. Trimming shortened V by 3 bases and J by 4 bases, and 5 bases separated the two germline ends. The CDR3 runs to 11 residues. Looked up from germline, CDR1 is SGHNT and CDR2 is YYREEE (reference sequence). The CDR3 coding sequence is TGTGCCAGCAGCTCCCAGTACGAGCAGTACTTC. Translation: CASSSQYEQYF. Looking up the rest from reference TRBV5-4 and TRBJ2-7 gives the full variable domain: ETGVTQSPTHLIKTRGQQVTLRCSSQSGHNTVSWYQQALGQGPQFIFQYYREEENGRGNFPPRFSGLQFPNYSSELNVNALELDDSALYLCASSSQYEQYFGPGTRLTVT.

The chain links TRBV4-3 to TRBJ2-7, with D maybe TRBD2 (5 bases). This CDR3 spans 16 amino acids. Trimming pared 1 base from V and 3 bases from J, leaving 16 bases between. Germline CDR1 LGHNA, CDR2 YSLEER. Here the CDR3 reads CASSQGYSGSGYEQYF. Written as DNA, the CDR3 is TGCGCCAGCAGCCAAGGTTATTCGGGGTCAGGCTACGAGCAGTACTTC.

This chain joins TRBV6-6 and TRBJ2-7; 10 bases align to TRBD1. Unmatched junction bases numbered 12, after V lost 8 bases and J lost 5 bases. CDR1 is MNHNY, CDR2 SVGAGI, per germline (reference sequence). The CDR3 runs to 15 residues. The DNA of the CDR3 is TGTGCCAGCCTTCCGAGGGGACAGGGGAAAAACGAGCAGTACTTC. This sequence encodes CASLPRGQGKNEQYF.